The TCR beta chain described here comes from a study of blood T cell repertoires in COVID-19. In the authors' workflow: Nucleated cell counts were estimated from reference gene primer amplification. Measured with immunoSEQ multiplex PCR; TCRdb has only the in-frame clones, and not every one. V, J and clone size reflect that table, while D and trimming were determined from the DNA. The table records about 140,000 clones, approximately 85% of them present only once. With 3 bases removed from V and 3 bases from J, the gap between germline ends came to 17 bases. Looked up from germline, CDR1 is LNHDA and CDR2 is SQIVND (reference sequence). The CDR3 has 16 residues.

The V and J genes are TRBV19 and TRBJ2-5, with D possibly TRBD1 on 5 matching bases. The source material was peripheral blood. The source is a man aged 45-65 years with acute or convalescent COVID-19. CDR3 amino acids: CASSIGDSLPKETQYF. The CDR3 coding sequence is TGTGCCAGTAGTATCGGAGACAGCCTTCCCAAAGAGACCCAGTACTTC.